This T cell receptor (beta chain) comes out of a study of cytomegalovirus exposure and HLA in healthy donors listed by TCRdb under 2017. The study in broad terms: The roughly 700 repertoires of the first cohort and the 110 or so validation repertoires were produced on the same platform, according to a later analysis. The study was designed to test whether signatures of past pathogen exposure could be identified by cataloging public T cell receptors. Along with the approximately 700-subject first cohort, a separate validation cohort of 120 different subjects was used. To predict cytomegalovirus infection status, the study brought together high-throughput TCR immunosequencing, statistical association of individual TCRs with disease status, and machine learning.

About this clone itself: Its antigen has not been determined. Base qualities are not recorded, but no much larger clone differs from it by a single base.

The donors were included in the validation cohort of over a hundred subjects, a group kept apart from the approximately 700-subject first cohort. V gives up 0 bases and J gives up 8 bases, and the segment between their germline ends measures 14 bases. There are 15 amino acids in the CDR3, from cysteine to phenylalanine inclusive. The retained sequence is limited to the CDR3, 45 bases, with the frame set at the first base. For CDR1 and CDR2, the germline V gene lists ENHRY and SYGVKD. Library method: the immunoSEQ multiplex PCR assay. In the original analysis: To diagnose cytomegalovirus status from the catalog of TCR beta chain sequences, a statistical classification framework was built. This is the immuneACCESS table as TCRdb keeps it, with only in-frame sequences that have V and J called. A part of the clones is gone; compared with another copy, unresolved V genes explain less than half, and the rest is unexplained. V and J calls and clone size are copied from that table; D and trimming were computed from the DNA. The sample includes 120,000 to 150,000 clones, with 88% observed a single time. In total, the top ten clones hold about 7.9% of the sample.

The investigation overall reported the following: The classifier was reported to diagnose cytomegalovirus status with high specificity and sensitivity in both the original cohort and the validation cohort. The authors suggested that the approach could potentially be extended to other disease states and immunological phenotypes. Across donors, most TCR sequences were observed very rarely, whereas some public TCRs were present in many individuals. A later analysis had no HLA typing for the validation cohort, so co-occurrence there was scored across all 130 or so repertoires. A later analysis found that TCRs clustered in the first cohort also tended to co-occur in the roughly 120 validation repertoires, with 94% of cluster scores above 0. A few of the identified cytomegalovirus-associated TCR beta chains were confirmed in vitro to be specific for cytomegalovirus antigens. The study listed approximately 150 TCR beta chains as associated with cytomegalovirus.

Sequenced: PBMCs. The clonotype was recovered from a woman under 30 in good health and CMV-seropositive. The chain is made from TRBV10-3 and TRBJ2-1, with TRBD1 perhaps the D gene, on 5 matching bases. The DNA reads TGTGCCATCAGTGAGTCGTGGGGCCCCGCTCATGAGCAGTTCTTC. Its protein product is CAISESWGPAHEQFF.